The 27 T cell receptor beta chains reported below all come from one sample, sequenced in a study of blood T cells in healthy people across ages. Next came a second PCR, run for roughly 6 to 11 cycles, which used a sample-barcoded 5' primer along with a J-beta primer mix. MiXCR, run by TCRdb on the 5' RACE reads, gives a single entry per CDR3 protein. The data hold about 1.4 million distinct CDR3 sequences, with around 59% observed a single time. Material: blood. These receptors all stem from a man aged 18 to 35 in good health.

The sample holds a few counts of this clonotype. The rearrangement joins TRBV7-9 to TRBJ1-2, with TRBD1 matching 10 bases. Germline CDR1 is SEHNR and CDR2 is FQNEAQ (reference sequence). The CDR3 totals 16 residues. The ends lost 5 bases at V and 5 bases at J; junction bases unmatched: 11. CDR3 sequence: CASSPGQGTLSYGYTF. The CDR3 region has the DNA TGTGCCAGCAGCCCGGGACAGGGGACCCTATCGTATGGCTACACCTTC.

The V and J genes are TRBV25-1 and TRBJ1-2; D unclear. This CDR3 has 15 residues. The germline V gene encodes CDR1 MGHDK and CDR2 SYGVNS. V gave up 4 bases and J gave up 1 base, with 13 bases separating them. CDR3 DNA: TGTGCCAGCAGTGCGGCAGGACGGATTAACTATGGCTACACCTTC. It translates to CASSAAGRINYGYTF.

The rearrangement uses TRBV4-2 and TRBJ2-1; 8 nucleotides match TRBD2. The junction had 6 bases not matched to a gene; V was cut back by 4 bases and J by 7 bases. The CDR3 is made up of 14 amino acids. Germline CDR1 and CDR2: LGHNA and YNFKEQ. DNA of the CDR3: TGTGCCAGCAGCCGCCCCGGGGGGGATAATGAGCAGTTCTTC. Its protein is CASSRPGGDNEQFF.

This clonotype appeared a few times. V and J are TRBV4-3 and TRBJ2-1; 10 bases agree with TRBD1. J lost 7 bases, V lost 8 bases, and 5 bases had no gene match. The CDR3 runs to 13 residues. Germline loops: CDR1 LGHNA, CDR2 YSLEER. The CDR3 sequence is CASRDRGGNEQFF. As DNA, the CDR3 is TGCGCCAGCCGGGACAGGGGCGGGAATGAGCAGTTCTTC.

The chain joins TRBV27 to TRBJ2-2, with 12 bases fitting TRBD2. The length of the CDR3 is 16 residues. Germline CDR1 and CDR2: MNHEY and SMNVEV (reference sequence). Trimming removed 3 bases from V and 7 bases from J; junction bases left unmatched: 6. This CDR3 is CASSFLAGGPNGELFF. CDR3 bases: TGTGCCAGCAGTTTTCTAGCGGGAGGGCCCAACGGGGAGCTGTTTTTT.

This clonotype was recorded a few times. The J gene is TRBJ2-3, the V gene TRBV15, with D uncertain. The germline gives CDR1 LNHNV, CDR2 YYDKDF (reference sequence). Trimming stripped 0 bases from V and 1 base from J, with 14 bases between. The CDR3 contains 17 residues. The CDR3 sequence is CATSREAFADRTDTQYF. The CDR3 DNA reads as TGTGCCACCAGCAGAGAAGCTTTCGCTGACCGCACAGATACGCAGTATTTT.

Only a few counts were recorded for this clonotype. Compared with germline, one end of the junction differs, possibly owing to a read error. J is TRBJ2-7 and V is TRBV7-2, with 13 positions matching TRBD2. There are 15 residues in the CDR3. Germline loops: CDR1 SGHTA, CDR2 FQGNSA. The CDR3 loop is CASSRTSGSTYERYF. CDR3 bases: TGTGCCAGCAGTCGGACTAGCGGGAGTACATACGAGCGGTACTTC.

The chain carries TRBV20-1 and TRBJ2-1; a weak D match, TRBD2 (5 bases). Trimming cost V 3 bases and J 1 base, with 13 bases left between them. This CDR3 is built from 15 residues. CDR1 and CDR2 from the germline V gene are DFQATT and SNEGSKA (reference sequence). The CDR3 nucleotides are TGCAGTGCTAGTGAGGCGGAGGTGTCCTACAATGAGCAGTTCTTC. This sequence encodes CSASEAEVSYNEQFF.

This chain's CDR3 is CSAPGPGLDYGYTF. DNA of the CDR3: TGCAGTGCCCCCGGGCCGGGGCTGGACTATGGCTACACCTTC. V and J are TRBV20-1 and TRBJ1-2; D may be TRBD1 (5 bases). The germline gives CDR1 DFQATT, CDR2 SNEGSKA (reference sequence). Trimming stripped 6 bases from V and 3 bases from J, with 17 bases between. The CDR3 covers 14 residues.

The CDR3 bases are TGTGCCAGTATGAAGGGACAGATTTCCACAGATACGCAGTATTTT. Its protein product is CASMKGQISTDTQYF. J is TRBJ2-3 and V is TRBV19, with 7 bases aligning to TRBD1. CDR1 and CDR2 (germline): LNHDA, SQIVND (reference sequence). There are 15 residues in the CDR3. After removal of 7 bases from V and 2 bases from J, the junction contained 9 bases not matched to a gene.

The rearrangement uses TRBV29-1 and TRBJ2-1, with 12 bases identical to TRBD1. This CDR3 region has 15 residues. From germline, CDR1 is SQVTM and CDR2 ANQGSEA. The J segment lost 6 bases and the V segment lost 2 bases, leaving 5 bases of the junction unmatched. CDR3: CSVEMRDRGPNEQFF. CDR3 DNA sequence: TGCAGCGTTGAAATGCGGGACAGGGGGCCCAATGAGCAGTTCTTC.

The sample holds a few counts of this clonotype. The rearrangement uses TRBV27 and TRBJ2-1, with TRBD1 as a possible D gene (6 bases). Germline V CDR1 and CDR2: MNHEY, SMNVEV (reference sequence). The CDR3 is 13 residues long. V was cut by 3 bases and J by 10 bases, with 13 bases left in between. Here the CDR3 reads CASSFQGSPEQFF. CDR3 in DNA: TGTGCCAGCAGTTTTCAGGGGAGCCCAGAGCAGTTCTTC.

This clonotype showed up just a few times. The chain couples TRBV7-9 to TRBJ2-7, with TRBD1 identical over 9 bases. V shed 5 bases, J shed 0 bases, and the junction held 11 bases outside the gene matches. The CDR3 runs to 17 residues. CDR1 and CDR2 (germline): SEHNR, FQNEAQ (reference sequence). CDR3 in DNA: TGTGCCAGCAGCCCCACCCCAGGACAGGGGAGCTCCTACGAGCAGTACTTC. Translating it yields CASSPTPGQGSSYEQYF.

The chain couples TRBV3-1 to TRBJ2-1, with D possibly matching TRBD1 (6 bases). The CDR3 loop spans 15 amino acids. Per germline, CDR1 LGHDT and CDR2 YNNKEL (reference sequence). Trimming removed 1 base at V and 6 bases at J, with 13 bases between. CDR3: CASSQGRTRGNEQFF. CDR3 nucleotides: TGTGCCAGCAGCCAAGGTCGAACCAGGGGCAATGAGCAGTTCTTC.

The chain employs TRBV27 and TRBJ1-1; no firm D call. The germline V and J ends were trimmed by 5 bases and 4 bases, with 11 bases remaining between them. Germline CDR1 MNHEY, CDR2 SMNVEV (reference sequence). The CDR3 has 13 residues. The CDR3 is CASSVVRSTEAFF. The CDR3 DNA reads TGTGCCAGCAGTGTTGTGAGGAGCACTGAAGCTTTCTTT.

The chain links TRBV5-1 to TRBJ2-7; D might be TRBD1 or TRBD2, each matching 5 bases. The CDR3 has 13 residues. V lost 3 bases and J 3 bases, leaving 10 bases between the germline ends. The germline CDR1 and CDR2 sequences are SGHRS and YFSETQ. The CDR3 loop is CASSSGRYYEQYF. The CDR3 DNA follows: TGCGCCAGCAGCTCGGGACGGTACTACGAGCAGTACTTC. Variable domain in full (rest from reference TRBV5-1 and TRBJ2-7): KAGVTQTPRYLIKTRGQQVTLSCSPISGHRSVSWYQQTPGQGLQFLFEYFSETQRNKGNFPGRFSGRQFSNSRSEMNVSTLELGDSALYLCASSSGRYYEQYFGPGTRLTVT.

The count of this clonotype is one. CDR3 region: CASSDSGGLYEQYF. The CDR3 bases are TGTGCCAGCAGCGACAGCGGAGGACTCTACGAGCAGTACTTC. The chain employs TRBV28 and TRBJ2-7; D is tentatively TRBD1 or TRBD2 (5 bases each). Between the trimmed V and J ends, which lost 6 bases and 3 bases, there was a span of 15 bases. CDR1 is MDHEN and CDR2 is SYDVKM in the germline V gene. This CDR3 has 14 amino acids.

A few counts support this clonotype. The gene calls are TRBV29-1 and TRBJ2-1; a possible D gene is TRBD2 (5 bases). Trimming stripped 3 bases from V and 5 bases from J, with 11 bases between. In germline, CDR1 is SQVTM, CDR2 ANQGSEA. The CDR3 is 13 residues long. CDR3 bases: TGCAGCGTTGACACGGTGGGAGACAATGAGCAGTTCTTC. It codes for CSVDTVGDNEQFF.

V usage is TRBV5-1 and J usage is TRBJ2-6; D ambiguous. CDR3 length: 13 residues. Germline lookup yields CDR1 SGHRS and CDR2 YFSETQ. V was clipped by 7 bases and J by 3 bases, with 8 bases between them. The DNA of the CDR3 is TGCGCCAGCGCATGGGTTGGGGCCAACGTCCTGACTTTC. Translation gives CASAWVGANVLTF.

The chain couples TRBV10-2 to TRBJ1-4; D not resolved. V was shortened by 4 bases and J by 3 bases, with 21 bases between the two germline ends. The germline gives CDR1 WSHSY, CDR2 SAAADI. The CDR3 is 18 amino acids. Here the CDR3 reads CASSVTSGPTTPNEKLFF. CDR3 DNA sequence: TGCGCCAGCAGTGTCACCTCCGGGCCAACAACACCTAATGAAAAACTGTTTTTT.

In its sample, this clonotype was seen once. The rearrangement links TRBV20-1 to TRBJ1-2; possible D gene TRBD1, 5 bases. The CDR3 is made up of 15 amino acids. CDR1 and CDR2 from the germline V gene are DFQATT and SNEGSKA (reference sequence). The V gene lost 1 base and the J gene lost 6 bases, with 18 bases spanning the gap. As DNA, the CDR3 is TGCAGTGCTAGAGCATTGGAGGGGAAAAGGGATGGCTACACCTTC. Protein product: CSARALEGKRDGYTF.

The chain combines TRBV6-5 with TRBJ2-5; 9 positions match TRBD2. Germline loops: CDR1 MNHEY, CDR2 SVGAGI. V shed 7 bases and J 5 bases; nucleotides not matched to a gene: 5. This CDR3 contains 13 residues. CDR3 nucleotides: TGTGCCAGCATGGCGGGAGGGCGGGAGACCCAGTACTTC. This codes for CASMAGGRETQYF.

The chain carries TRBV4-1 and TRBJ2-3; a possible D gene is TRBD2 (5 bases). The germline gives CDR1 MGHRA, CDR2 YSYEKL. This CDR3 comprises 16 residues. The V gene lost 3 bases and the J gene lost 0 bases, with 13 bases spanning the gap. For the CDR3, the DNA is TGCGCCAGCAGCCACTCGGAGGACCTTAGCACAGATACGCAGTATTTT. Its translation: CASSHSEDLSTDTQYF.

V and J are TRBV29-1 and TRBJ2-1; TRBD1 agrees at 7 bases. The CDR3 is made up of 13 amino acids. V dropped 6 bases and J dropped 9; count of bases not matched to a gene: 11. CDR1 and CDR2 (germline): SQVTM, ANQGSEA. The CDR3 loop reads CSVGTALTSEQFF. CDR3 coding DNA: TGCAGCGTCGGGACAGCTTTAACAAGTGAGCAGTTCTTC.

This clonotype was seen a few times. The V and J genes are TRBV4-3 and TRBJ1-1; the D gene is possibly TRBD1 (5 bases). V dropped 5 bases and J dropped 4 bases, with 17 bases sitting between them. Germline values: CDR1 LGHNA, CDR2 YSLEER. This CDR3 is 15 amino acids long. CDR3 coding DNA: TGCGCCAGCAGCTTCTCAAGGGGCAGGGTCACTGAAGCTTTCTTT. Translated, it gives CASSFSRGRVTEAFF.

This clonotype was detected a few times. The chain couples TRBV12-3 or TRBV12-4 to TRBJ2-5; TRBD2 matches 9 bases. The CDR3 loop spans 16 amino acids. Trimming at V came to 6 bases and at J to 5 bases, leaving 13 bases not matched to a gene. The CDR3 here is CASSPQAGTSWETQYF. The CDR3 coding sequence is TGTGCCAGCAGCCCACAGGCCGGGACTAGCTGGGAGACCCAGTACTTC.

This chain's CDR3 is CSVEGVVGGQETQYF. The CDR3 DNA reads as TGCAGCGTTGAAGGGGTGGTAGGGGGACAAGAGACCCAGTACTTC. The chain uses TRBV29-1 and TRBJ2-5, with D perhaps matching TRBD1 (6 bases). The CDR3 sequence is 15 residues long. The germline V gene encodes CDR1 SQVTM and CDR2 ANQGSEA. Trimming stripped 1 base from V and 2 bases from J, with 14 bases between.